This TCR beta chain was identified during a study of early T cells in non-severe SARS-CoV-2 infection. Background on the study: Sequencing of bulk RNA from unsorted whole blood was done, without chain pairing.

Using its own MiXCR run on the 5' RACE reads, TCRdb lists one record per CDR3 protein. The sample lists tens of thousands of distinct CDR3 sequences; about an eighth were seen once. This clonotype was detected ten times or more. This CDR3 has 15 amino acids. Germline lookup yields CDR1 SNHLY and CDR2 FYNNEI. V was trimmed by 6 bases and J by 5 bases, leaving 16 bases between them. The sequence was obtained from an adult who was a healthcare worker with PCR-confirmed SARS-CoV-2 infection or an uninfected control (not recorded which). Sequencing used whole blood. The gene calls are TRBV2 and TRBJ2-2, with D unresolved. The CDR3 sequence is CASRRMGPATGELFF. For the CDR3, the DNA is TGTGCCAGCAGACGGATGGGCCCTGCGACCGGGGAGCTGTTTTTT.